One and the same sample provided the 11 T cell receptor beta chains below, sequenced in a study of regulatory T cells in long-lasting Graves disease. Building of the TCR beta libraries involved iRepertoire HTBI primers and Arm-PCR of CDR3 regions. TCRdb passed the multiplex PCR reads through MiXCR, listing each CDR3 protein once. In the table there are about 520,000 distinct CDR3 sequences, more than 10% of which are singletons. Stated time point: newly diagnosed GD, antithyroid drugs for less than 3 months. Construction of the TCR library relied on RNA isolated from PBMCs. These data were also filed under a second study, of T cells in Graves' hyperthyroidism and ophthalmopathy.

Material: peripheral blood mononuclear cells (PBMCs), obtained at new diagnosis, from a patient treated with antithyroid drugs. The receptors originated from a woman in her thirties with Graves disease.

In this sample, this clonotype turned up many times. The V gene is TRBV12-3 or TRBV12-4, the J gene TRBJ2-7; D gene uncertain. V was trimmed by 4 bases and J by 1 base, leaving 8 bases between them. The CDR3 covers 13 residues. The CDR3 region has the DNA TGTGCCAGCAGTTACGTGGGTTCCTACGAGCAGTACTTC. This encodes CASSYVGSYEQYF.

This clonotype was seen many times. This chain joins TRBV19 and TRBJ2-5, with a weak D call TRBD1 (6 bases). Germline assignment: CDR1 LNHDA and CDR2 SQIVND (reference sequence). The V end lost 3 bases, the J end lost 3 bases, and 17 bases lay between the germline ends. There are 16 residues in the CDR3. CDR3 coding DNA: TGTGCCAGTAGTATTCGGACAGATCCCAAGGAAGAGACCCAGTACTTC. It codes for CASSIRTDPKEETQYF.

This clonotype came up many times. V gene TRBV20-1 combines with J gene TRBJ2-7; a possible D gene is TRBD2 (6 bases). This CDR3 has 13 residues. Germline assignment: CDR1 DFQATT and CDR2 SNEGSKA (reference sequence). Trimming removed 6 bases from V and 3 bases from J, with 15 bases in between. CDR3 bases: TGCAGTGCGGGAGGTCGCATACTCTACGAGCAGTACTTC. Its protein is CSAGGRILYEQYF.

This clonotype was seen many times. This chain links TRBV6-1 with TRBJ2-3; TRBD2 matches at 7 bases. The CDR3 is 16 residues long. V shed 4 bases and J 2 bases; nucleotides not matched to a gene: 9. Germline CDR1 MNHNS, CDR2 SASEGT. CDR3 sequence reads: CASSVGGIPNTDTQYF. CDR3 DNA: TGTGCCAGCAGTGTGGGAGGGATCCCCAACACAGATACGCAGTATTTT.

This clonotype was counted a few times. The CDR3 region has the DNA TGTGCCAGCAGTTACTCTCGGGCAGGGTGGAATTCACCCCTCCACTTT. Residues: CASSYSRAGWNSPLHF. The rearrangement joins TRBV6-2 or TRBV6-3 to TRBJ1-6, with D perhaps matching TRBD1 (5 bases). Germline-derived CDR1 and CDR2 are MNHEY and SVGEGT. The CDR3 loop spans 16 amino acids. V shed 0 bases and J shed 7 bases, with 13 bases lying between them.

V gene TRBV10-1 combines with J gene TRBJ2-7; no reliable D call. Germline CDR1 reads WNHNN; CDR2 reads SYGVQD (reference sequence). Trimming left V 2 bases short and J 0 bases short, with 14 bases between. The CDR3 is made up of 16 amino acids. The CDR3 spells CASSETSGLSSYEQYF. Here the CDR3 DNA reads TGCGCCAGCAGTGAGACGTCTGGGTTAAGCTCCTACGAGCAGTACTTC.

As concerns this clonotype: A read error may be the cause here, since a much bigger clone is one base away. The CDR3 protein is CSARELDRDKGEQFF. The CDR3 region has the DNA TGCAGTGCTAGAGAATTGGACAGGGATAAAGGAGAGCAGTTCTTC. V and J are TRBV20-1 and TRBJ2-1, with 8 bases lining up with TRBD1. Germline loops: CDR1 DFQATT, CDR2 SNEGSKA (reference sequence). Unmatched junction bases numbered 11, after V lost 0 bases and J lost 10 bases. The CDR3 covers 15 residues.

This clonotype was seen repeatedly, ten times or more. Here the CDR3 reads CASSSQGASGYTF. The CDR3 region has the DNA TGTGCCAGCTCATCCCAGGGGGCGAGTGGCTACACCTTC. This rearrangement joins TRBV18 to TRBJ1-2; 8 bases line up with TRBD1. The V gene end was trimmed by 5 bases and the J gene end by 7 bases; junction bases not matched to a gene: 6. This CDR3 has 13 residues. The germline V gene encodes CDR1 KGHSH and CDR2 LQKENI.

This clonotype was seen a handful of times. Germline is not matched at one junction end, which may reflect a read error. The chain employs TRBV18 and TRBJ2-1; D might be TRBD1 or TRBD2, each matching 5 bases. This CDR3 contains 17 residues. Germline CDR1 is KGHSH and CDR2 is LQKENI. CDR3 amino acids: CASSPQQGDGSYNEQFF. CDR3 DNA: TGTGCCAGCTCCCCACAACAAGGGGACGGCTCCTACAATGAGCAGTTCTTC.

This clonotype was observed many times. The V gene is TRBV15, the J gene TRBJ1-2; maybe TRBD1 (6 bases). The V and J ends lost 0 bases and 0 bases respectively, with 8 bases between them. The CDR3 sequence is 15 residues long. Germline V CDR1 and CDR2: LNHNV, YYDKDF (reference sequence). As DNA, the CDR3 is TGTGCCACCAGCAGAGAGCACAGGGCTAACTATGGCTACACCTTC. Protein sequence: CATSREHRANYGYTF.

The chain links TRBV24-1 to TRBJ2-2, with no clear D. The CDR3 loop spans 13 amino acids. The V gene's germline CDR1 is KGHDR and CDR2 SFDVKD. V lost 9 bases and J lost 3, with 10 bases in between. This CDR3 is CATSVGDTGELFF. The CDR3 bases are TGTGCCACCTCGGTGGGCGACACCGGGGAGCTGTTTTTT.